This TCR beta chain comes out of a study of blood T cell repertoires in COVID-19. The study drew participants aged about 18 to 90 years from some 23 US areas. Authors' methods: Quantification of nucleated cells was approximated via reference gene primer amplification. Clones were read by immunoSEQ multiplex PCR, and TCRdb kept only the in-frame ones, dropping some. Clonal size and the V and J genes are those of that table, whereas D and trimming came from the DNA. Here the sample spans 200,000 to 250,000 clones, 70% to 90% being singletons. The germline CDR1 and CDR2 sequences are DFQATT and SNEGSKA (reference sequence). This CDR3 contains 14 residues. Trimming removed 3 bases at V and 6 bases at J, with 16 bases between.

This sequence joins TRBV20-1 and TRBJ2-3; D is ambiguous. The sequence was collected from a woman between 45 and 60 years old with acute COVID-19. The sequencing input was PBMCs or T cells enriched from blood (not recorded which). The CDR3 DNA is TGCAGTGCTAGTGGCCCCCTAGTCACGGATACGCAGTATTTT. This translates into CSASGPLVTDTQYF.